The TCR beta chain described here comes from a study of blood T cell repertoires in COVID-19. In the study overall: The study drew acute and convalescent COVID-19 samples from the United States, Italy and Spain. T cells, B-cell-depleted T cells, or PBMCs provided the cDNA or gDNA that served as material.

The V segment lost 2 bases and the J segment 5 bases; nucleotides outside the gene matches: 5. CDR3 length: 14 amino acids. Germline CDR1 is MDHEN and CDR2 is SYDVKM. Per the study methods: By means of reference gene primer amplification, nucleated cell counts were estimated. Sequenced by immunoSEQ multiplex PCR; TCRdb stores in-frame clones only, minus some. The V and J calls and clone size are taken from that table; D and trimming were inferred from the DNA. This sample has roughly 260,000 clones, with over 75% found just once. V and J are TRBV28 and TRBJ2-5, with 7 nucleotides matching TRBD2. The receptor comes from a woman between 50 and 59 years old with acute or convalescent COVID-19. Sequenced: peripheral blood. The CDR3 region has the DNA TGTGCCAGCAGTTTAAGGGGAGGGATGGAGACCCAGTACTTC. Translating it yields CASSLRGGMETQYF.